The T cell receptor (beta chain) described here comes from a study of somatic mutations in cytotoxic T cells in rheumatoid arthritis. Broader study findings: Over 20% of CD8+ cells belonged to the largest CD8+ clone in about an eighth of the 65 patients.

The CDR3 consists of 8 residues. Assay: immunoSEQ multiplex PCR; the TCRdb copy retains only in-frame clones and omits some. Here the sample spans under 20,000 clones, about 80% being singletons. This clone was picked up a small number of times. What it binds is unknown. Sequencing used CD8+ T cells sorted from blood. The J gene is TRBJ1-2, the V gene TRBV21-1. TRBV21-1 is classified as a pseudogene. The sequence derives from an adult with rheumatoid arthritis. In DNA form, the CDR3 reads TGTGCCAGCATCCCTTCCACCTTC. Its protein is CASIPSTF.